The clone carrying this T cell receptor beta chain came up a few times. The record originates from a study of PD-1 blockade in classical Hodgkin lymphoma. Relapse was seen in all patients after autologous stem cell transplantation, and brentuximab vedotin exposure was variable. Some clones are missing from TCRdb's copy, which holds only in-frame ones; the method was immunoSEQ multiplex PCR. The sample shows approximately 4,900 clones, 63% of them seen only once. V was pared by 2 bases and J by 3 bases, with 7 bases between. Germline V CDR1 and CDR2: GTSNPN, SVGIG (reference sequence). The CDR3 contains 12 residues.

The sequence derives from a human donor with classical Hodgkin lymphoma. The V and J genes are TRBV30 and TRBJ1-1; no clear D gene. The input for sequencing was peripheral blood mononuclear cells (PBMCs), taken at baseline. The DNA for the CDR3 is TGTGCCTGGAGTTTTGCGGACACTGAAGCTTTCTTT. Residues: CAWSFADTEAFF.